A selection of T cell receptor beta chains follows, all from one sample in a study of blood T cell repertoires in COVID-19. Sequencing was performed with immunoSEQ multiplex PCR; in TCRdb, only in-frame clones are kept and a portion is missing. Of a few hundred thousand clones listed, more than 75% are singletons. The sample taken for sequencing was peripheral blood. These receptors were collected from a woman aged 45 to 65 with acute or convalescent COVID-19. Each CDR3 is given with its conserved first and last residue. The D gene is left open where the match is weak. Size is omitted from some rows. Given values are once, few, many or a class for expanded clones.

V gene: TRBV19; J gene: TRBJ1-2; clone size: once; D gene: TRBD1; CDR3 DNA: TGTGCCAGTAGTAGCCGGGACAGGATCTATGGCTACACCTTC; CDR3 protein: CASSSRDRIYGYTF
V gene: TRBV7-2; J gene: TRBJ2-1; clone size: -; D gene: -; CDR3 DNA: TGTGCCAGCAGGCTGACTGGACAAAACAATGAGCAGTTCTTC; CDR3 protein: CASRLTGQNNEQFF
V gene: TRBV28; J gene: TRBJ1-5; clone size: many; D gene: -; CDR3 DNA: TGTGCCAGCAGTTTCCAGGGGTATAGCAATCAGCCCCAGCATTTT; CDR3 protein: CASSFQGYSNQPQHF
V gene: TRBV2; J gene: TRBJ2-2; clone size: -; D gene: TRBD1; CDR3 DNA: TGTGCCAGCAGTGGACAGGGGAGGACCGGGGAGCTGTTTTTT; CDR3 protein: CASSGQGRTGELFF
V gene: TRBV5-5; J gene: TRBJ1-5; clone size: -; D gene: -; CDR3 DNA: TGTGCCAGCAGCTTGGAACAGACTAGCAATCAGCCCCAGCATTTT; CDR3 protein: CASSLEQTSNQPQHF
V gene: TRBV28; J gene: TRBJ2-1; clone size: -; D gene: TRBD1; CDR3 DNA: TGTGCCAGCAGTTTACAGAGGGCCACCGGGACAGACAATGAGCAGTTCTTC; CDR3 protein: CASSLQRATGTDNEQFF
V gene: TRBV9; J gene: TRBJ1-5; clone size: -; D gene: -; CDR3 DNA: TGTGCCAGCAGCGTAGGCTCAGGGAAAAATCAGCCCCAGCATTTT; CDR3 protein: CASSVGSGKNQPQHF
V gene: TRBV5-1; J gene: TRBJ2-5; clone size: -; D gene: TRBD1; CDR3 DNA: TGCGCCAGCTTAGGGACAGCAGAGACCCAGTACTTC; CDR3 protein: CASLGTAETQYF
V gene: TRBV6-2/TRBV6-3; J gene: TRBJ2-7; clone size: -; D gene: -; CDR3 DNA: TGTGCCAGCAGTCAGCGTAGCTACGAGCAGTACTTC; CDR3 protein: CASSQRSYEQYF
V gene: TRBV24-1; J gene: TRBJ2-2; clone size: -; D gene: TRBD2; CDR3 DNA: TGTGCCACCAGTGATTTTGGCGGGAGCGACACCGGGGAGCTGTTTTTT; CDR3 protein: CATSDFGGSDTGELFF
V gene: TRBV27; J gene: TRBJ2-7; clone size: -; D gene: -; CDR3 DNA: TGTGCCAGCAGCCGAGACAGGACTCGGCTAGAGCAGTACTTC; CDR3 protein: CASSRDRTRLEQYF
V gene: TRBV30; J gene: TRBJ2-1; clone size: -; D gene: TRBD2; CDR3 DNA: TGTGCCTGGAGTGTACCTAGCGGGATCTACAATGAGCAGTTCTTC; CDR3 protein: CAWSVPSGIYNEQFF
V gene: TRBV7-7; J gene: TRBJ2-7; clone size: -; D gene: TRBD2; CDR3 DNA: TGTGCCAGCAGCAATGGACTAGCGGGATGGCTGTACTTC; CDR3 protein: CASSNGLAGWLYF